The rows below give T cell receptor beta chains drawn from one sample of a study of blood T cell repertoires in COVID-19. Profiling relied on immunoSEQ multiplex PCR, and the TCRdb table lists in-frame clones only, not all of them. The table includes 180,000 or so clones, roughly 87% detected once. The sequencing input was PBMCs or T cells enriched from blood (not recorded which). These receptors originate from a woman aged 40 to 50 with acute COVID-19. Both conserved end residues are part of each CDR3. Each record gives: D gene, J gene, V gene, clone size, CDR3 protein, CDR3 DNA. D genes are given only for firm matches. Not all rows give a size; the values are once, few, many and, for expanded clones, a class.

>.|TRBJ1-1|TRBV28|.
CASSIPRGTEAFF
TGTGCCAGCAGTATCCCTCGGGGCACTGAAGCTTTCTTT
>TRBD2|TRBJ2-7|TRBV11-2|.
CASSSLRGVLGNEQYF
TGTGCCAGCAGCTCCCTCCGGGGGGTATTAGGGAACGAGCAGTACTTC
>TRBD2|TRBJ2-1|TRBV7-6|.
CASSLGLAGRGYEQFF
TGTGCCAGCAGCCTCGGACTAGCGGGTCGTGGGTATGAGCAGTTCTTC
>TRBD1|TRBJ1-2|TRBV27|once
CASRPAGTGYGYTF
TGTGCCAGCAGGCCCGCCGGGACAGGGTATGGCTACACCTTC
>.|TRBJ2-5|TRBV3-1/TRBV3-2|few
CASAAWDTAQETQYF
TGTGCCAGCGCCGCCTGGGACACCGCCCAAGAGACCCAGTACTTC
>TRBD2|TRBJ2-5|TRBV5-1|.
CASSGGLAGPQIQYF
TGCGCCAGCAGCGGGGGACTAGCGGGGCCCCAAATCCAGTACTTC
>.|TRBJ1-5|TRBV19|.
CASTRDTNQPQHF
TGTGCCAGTACCCGGGACACAAATCAGCCCCAGCATTTT
>TRBD1|TRBJ2-7|TRBV29-1|.
CSVQKGTGKYEQYF
TGCAGCGTCCAGAAGGGGACAGGGAAATACGAGCAGTACTTC
>.|TRBJ1-5|TRBV5-6|.
CASSLRGRVQPQHF
TGTGCCAGCAGCTTGAGGGGCCGGGTCCAGCCCCAGCATTTT
>TRBD2|TRBJ2-7|TRBV4-3|.
CASSQRDERGEQYF
TGCGCCAGCAGCCAACGTGACGAGCGGGGCGAGCAGTACTTC
>.|TRBJ2-1|TRBV7-9|.
CASSLKDYPYNEQFF
TGTGCCAGCAGCTTGAAGGACTACCCGTACAATGAGCAGTTCTTC
>TRBD1|TRBJ2-2|TRBV29-1|.
CSVQQGAGGELFF
TGCAGCGTTCAACAGGGGGCAGGCGGGGAGCTGTTTTTT
>TRBD1|TRBJ1-1|TRBV2|.
CASSARQGRAPEAFF
TGTGCCAGCAGCGCCCGACAGGGGAGGGCTCCCGAAGCTTTCTTT
>.|TRBJ2-5|TRBV4-2|few
CASSQTRGGETQYF
TGTGCCAGCAGCCAAACCAGGGGTGGAGAGACCCAGTACTTC
>.|TRBJ2-7|TRBV11-2|.
CASSLAGHLSSYEQYF
TGTGCCAGCAGCTTAGCGGGTCACCTGAGCTCCTACGAGCAGTACTTC
>.|TRBJ2-5|TRBV2|.
CASPPSPAMRETQYF
TGTGCCAGCCCCCCCTCTCCTGCCATGAGAGAGACCCAGTACTTC
>TRBD1|TRBJ2-1|TRBV3-1/TRBV3-2|.
CASSRRDRGLREQFF
TGTGCCAGCAGCCGCCGGGACAGGGGGCTTCGTGAGCAGTTCTTC
>TRBD2|TRBJ2-7|TRBV2|once
CASSEALAGGPWYEQYF
TGTGCCAGCAGTGAAGCGCTGGCGGGGGGGCCCTGGTACGAGCAGTACTTC
>.|TRBJ2-5|TRBV30|.
CAWSVWTGGGETQYF
TGTGCCTGGAGTGTATGGACAGGAGGGGGGGAGACCCAGTACTTC
>TRBD2|TRBJ2-1|TRBV20-1|once
CSAGGREELFF
TGCAGTGCGGGAGGGCGGGAGGAGCTGTTCTTC
>TRBD1|TRBJ2-3|TRBV4-2|.
CASSQEGTGVTDTQYF
TGTGCCAGCAGCCAAGAGGGGACAGGGGTGACAGATACGCAGTATTTT
>TRBD2|TRBJ2-2|TRBV2|.
CASSVLAGRGTGELFF
TGTGCCAGCAGTGTCCTAGCGGGAAGGGGCACCGGGGAGCTGTTTTTT
>.|TRBJ2-6|TRBV5-4|.
CASSLSPFGANVLTF
TGTGCCAGCAGCTTGAGCCCTTTTGGGGCCAACGTCCTGACTTTC
>.|TRBJ1-5|TRBV7-8|.
CASSLEGRRANQPQHF
TGTGCCAGCAGCTTAGAGGGTAGGAGGGCAAATCAGCCCCAGCATTTT
>.|TRBJ1-4|TRBV19|once
CASSENTNEKLFF
TGTGCCAGTAGTGAGAATACTAATGAAAAACTGTTTTTT
>.|TRBJ2-7|TRBV4-2|.
CASSPGLSGRSYEQYF
TGTGCCAGCAGCCCAGGACTATCAGGGAGGTCCTACGAGCAGTACTTC
>TRBD1|TRBJ2-7|TRBV2|.
CASRRNRGQNYEQYF
TGTGCCAGCAGAAGAAACAGGGGTCAAAACTACGAGCAGTACTTC
>.|TRBJ2-2|TRBV5-6|.
CASSLAYLNTGELFF
TGTGCCAGCAGCTTGGCCTACCTGAACACCGGGGAGCTGTTTTTT
>.|TRBJ2-5|TRBV13|.
CASSTRRIQETQYF
TGTGCCAGCAGCACTAGACGGATCCAAGAGACCCAGTACTTC
>.|TRBJ1-2|TRBV7-9|once
CASSRLGGSANYGYTF
TGTGCCAGCAGCCGGTTAGGAGGCTCCGCTAACTATGGCTACACCTTC
>.|TRBJ1-4|TRBV27|.
CASSSGRGSQAWVF
TGTGCCAGCAGTTCAGGCAGGGGTTCCCAAGCCTGGGTTTTT
>TRBD2|TRBJ2-6|TRBV7-9|.
CAIQGLAPSSGANVLTF
TGTGCCATTCAAGGACTAGCGCCGTCCTCTGGGGCCAACGTCCTGACTTTC
>.|TRBJ2-2|TRBV6-6|.
CASSSVGELFF
TGTGCCAGCAGTTCGGTCGGGGAGCTGTTTTTT
>.|TRBJ2-1|TRBV19|.
CASRAVPNNEQFF
TGTGCCAGTAGGGCGGTACCCAACAATGAGCAGTTCTTC
>TRBD2|TRBJ2-3|TRBV7-2|.
CASSLGEASGLSTDTQYF
TGTGCCAGCAGCTTAGGAGAGGCTAGCGGGCTTAGCACAGATACGCAGTATTTT
>TRBD2|TRBJ2-7|TRBV10-3|.
CATDPGLAGESHEQYF
TGTGCCACCGATCCGGGACTAGCGGGAGAGTCCCACGAGCAGTACTTC